Given below is one T cell receptor beta chain in context. Researchers sorted participants into cohorts using their self-reported clinical history. The data derive from a study of blood T cell repertoires in COVID-19. At the level of the study: T cells, B-cell-depleted T cells, or PBMCs supplied cDNA or gDNA.

The V gene's germline CDR1 is ENHRY and CDR2 SYGVKD. V shed 4 bases and J shed 2 bases, with 24 bases lying between them. This CDR3 contains 18 residues. Authors' methods: Estimated nucleated cell counts came from reference gene primer amplification. Assay: immunoSEQ multiplex PCR; the TCRdb copy retains only in-frame clones and omits some. The V and J calls and clone size are taken from that table; D and trimming were inferred from the DNA. The table records under 300,000 clones, over 75% of them present only once. This chain connects TRBV10-3 to TRBJ2-7, with D tentatively TRBD2 (6 bases). The TCR sequence derives from a woman between 35 and 50 years old who had been exposed to COVID-19. Sequencing was carried out using PBMCs or T cells enriched from blood (not recorded which). The CDR3 is CAISVVGEVVGPTYEQYV. CDR3 in DNA: TGTGCCATCAGTGTCGTCGGGGAGGTTGTCGGGCCTACCTACGAGCAGTACGTC.